Listed below are T cell receptor beta chains from one sample, sequenced in a study of blood T cell repertoires in COVID-19. Assay: immunoSEQ multiplex PCR; the TCRdb copy retains only in-frame clones and omits some. The table lists about 190,000 clones, around four fifths of them singletons, with around 19% in the top ten. The sample consisted of peripheral blood. All receptors come from a human donor in a cohort sampled during active COVID-19. Both conserved end residues are part of each CDR3. D genes are given only for firm matches. Rows may omit the clone size; those that give it use once, few, many or a size class.

d_gene: TRBD2; v_gene: TRBV20-1; j_gene: TRBJ2-1; abundance: NA; CDR3aa: CSASTTSGGAINYNEQFF; CDR3nt: TGCAGTGCTAGTACAACTAGCGGGGGAGCCATAAACTACAATGAGCAGTTCTTC
d_gene: NA; v_gene: TRBV7-9; j_gene: TRBJ2-2; abundance: NA; CDR3aa: CTSSSRTANTGELFF; CDR3nt: TGTACCAGCAGCTCCCGGACAGCGAACACCGGGGAGCTGTTTTTT
d_gene: NA; v_gene: TRBV5-1; j_gene: TRBJ1-6; abundance: NA; CDR3aa: CASSLEAGVDNSPLHF; CDR3nt: TGCGCCAGCAGCTTGGAAGCGGGGGTGGATAATTCACCCCTCCACTTT
d_gene: NA; v_gene: TRBV7-7; j_gene: TRBJ1-4; abundance: NA; CDR3aa: CASSPGTNEKLFF; CDR3nt: TGTGCCAGCAGCCCGGGGACTAATGAAAAACTGTTTTTT
d_gene: TRBD1; v_gene: TRBV5-1; j_gene: TRBJ1-2; abundance: NA; CDR3aa: CASSYTGTGGSYGYTF; CDR3nt: TGCGCCAGCAGCTACACCGGGACAGGGGGCTCGTATGGCTACACCTTC
d_gene: NA; v_gene: TRBV10-3; j_gene: TRBJ1-2; abundance: NA; CDR3aa: CAISESGGYGYTF; CDR3nt: TGTGCCATCAGTGAGTCGGGAGGTTATGGCTACACCTTC
d_gene: NA; v_gene: TRBV19; j_gene: TRBJ1-2; abundance: NA; CDR3aa: CASSPREYGYTF; CDR3nt: TGTGCCAGTAGCCCCCGGGAGTATGGCTACACCTTC
d_gene: NA; v_gene: TRBV5-1; j_gene: TRBJ2-3; abundance: once; CDR3aa: CASSSGTDTQYF; CDR3nt: TGCGCCAGCAGCTCGGGCACAGATACGCAGTATTTT
d_gene: NA; v_gene: TRBV18; j_gene: TRBJ1-2; abundance: few; CDR3aa: CASSPQELGAGYTF; CDR3nt: TGTGCCAGCTCACCACAGGAGTTGGGGGCCGGCTACACCTTC
d_gene: TRBD2; v_gene: TRBV5-6; j_gene: TRBJ2-5; abundance: few; CDR3aa: CASSFTSGGQETQYF; CDR3nt: TGTGCCAGCAGCTTTACTAGCGGGGGGCAAGAGACCCAGTACTTC
d_gene: TRBD1; v_gene: TRBV5-1; j_gene: TRBJ1-1; abundance: NA; CDR3aa: CASSLLQGEPEAFF; CDR3nt: TGCGCCAGCAGCTTGTTACAGGGGGAGCCTGAAGCTTTCTTT
d_gene: TRBD2; v_gene: TRBV7-3; j_gene: TRBJ2-2; abundance: NA; CDR3aa: CASSLTGLAGVRELFF; CDR3nt: TGTGCCAGCAGCTTAACCGGACTAGCGGGGGTCCGGGAGCTGTTTTTT
d_gene: TRBD1; v_gene: TRBV7-8; j_gene: TRBJ1-5; abundance: NA; CDR3aa: CASSLATGGAGNQPQHF; CDR3nt: TGTGCCAGCAGCTTAGCGACAGGGGGCGCCGGCAATCAGCCCCAGCATTTT
d_gene: NA; v_gene: TRBV6-1; j_gene: TRBJ1-3; abundance: NA; CDR3aa: CASSEEPLSRDTIYF; CDR3nt: TGTGCCAGCAGTGAAGAGCCGTTGAGCCGGGACACCATATATTTT
d_gene: NA; v_gene: TRBV19; j_gene: TRBJ1-2; abundance: NA; CDR3aa: CASSKWREGANYGYTF; CDR3nt: TGTGCCAGTAGTAAATGGCGGGAAGGAGCTAACTATGGCTACACCTTC
d_gene: NA; v_gene: TRBV5-6; j_gene: TRBJ1-1; abundance: NA; CDR3aa: CASSPQMNTEAFF; CDR3nt: TGTGCCAGCAGCCCCCAGATGAACACTGAAGCTTTCTTT
d_gene: NA; v_gene: TRBV13; j_gene: TRBJ1-2; abundance: few; CDR3aa: CASNPPGANYGYTF; CDR3nt: TGTGCCAGCAATCCCCCCGGAGCTAACTATGGCTACACCTTC
d_gene: TRBD2; v_gene: TRBV2; j_gene: TRBJ2-1; abundance: NA; CDR3aa: CASSELAGSGNEQFF; CDR3nt: TGTGCCAGCAGTGAGTTAGCGGGGTCGGGCAATGAGCAGTTCTTC
d_gene: TRBD1; v_gene: TRBV6-6; j_gene: TRBJ1-1; abundance: NA; CDR3aa: CASSTETGVAEAFF; CDR3nt: TGTGCCAGCAGCACTGAAACAGGGGTGGCTGAAGCTTTCTTT
d_gene: TRBD1; v_gene: TRBV5-1; j_gene: TRBJ2-2; abundance: NA; CDR3aa: CASSYTQGARTGELFF; CDR3nt: TGCGCCAGCAGCTATACCCAGGGGGCGCGGACCGGGGAGCTGTTTTTT
d_gene: NA; v_gene: TRBV27; j_gene: TRBJ1-1; abundance: NA; CDR3aa: CASSLYTGTGTEAFF; CDR3nt: TGTGCCAGCAGTTTATACACAGGGACGGGCACTGAAGCTTTCTTT
d_gene: NA; v_gene: TRBV5-1; j_gene: TRBJ1-4; abundance: NA; CDR3aa: CASSLSGTNEKLFF; CDR3nt: TGCGCCAGCAGCTTATCGGGAACTAATGAAAAACTGTTTTTT
d_gene: TRBD1; v_gene: TRBV2; j_gene: TRBJ2-3; abundance: once; CDR3aa: CATQGSTDTQYF; CDR3nt: TGTGCCACACAGGGGAGCACAGATACGCAGTATTTT
d_gene: NA; v_gene: TRBV6-2/TRBV6-3; j_gene: TRBJ1-1; abundance: NA; CDR3aa: CASSQNSGTEAFF; CDR3nt: TGTGCCAGCAGCCAGAATAGCGGCACTGAAGCTTTCTTT
d_gene: TRBD1; v_gene: TRBV7-7; j_gene: TRBJ2-2; abundance: NA; CDR3aa: CASTRGQGDTGELFF; CDR3nt: TGTGCTAGCACCCGGGGACAGGGAGACACCGGGGAGCTGTTTTTT
d_gene: NA; v_gene: TRBV19; j_gene: TRBJ1-4; abundance: NA; CDR3aa: CASSSGVGEKLFF; CDR3nt: TGTGCCAGTAGTTCCGGGGTCGGGGAAAAACTGTTTTTT
d_gene: TRBD1; v_gene: TRBV19; j_gene: TRBJ2-2; abundance: NA; CDR3aa: CASSATGGTGELFF; CDR3nt: TGTGCCAGTAGTGCCACAGGGGGCACCGGGGAGCTGTTTTTT
d_gene: NA; v_gene: TRBV16; j_gene: TRBJ1-6; abundance: NA; CDR3aa: CASTDQGYNSPLHF; CDR3nt: TGTGCCAGCACCGATCAGGGATATAATTCACCCCTCCACTTT
d_gene: TRBD1; v_gene: TRBV5-1; j_gene: TRBJ2-6; abundance: NA; CDR3aa: CASSLTTGGVSGANVLTF; CDR3nt: TGCGCCAGCAGCCTAACGACAGGGGGCGTTTCTGGGGCCAACGTCCTGACTTTC
d_gene: TRBD2; v_gene: TRBV2; j_gene: TRBJ2-5; abundance: once; CDR3aa: CASNVGGYQETQYF; CDR3nt: TGTGCCAGCAACGTGGGAGGGTACCAAGAGACCCAGTACTTC
d_gene: TRBD1; v_gene: TRBV7-9; j_gene: TRBJ1-4; abundance: NA; CDR3aa: CASSRGQGGGTNEKLFF; CDR3nt: TGTGCCAGCAGCCGTGGACAGGGGGGAGGTACTAATGAAAAACTGTTTTTT
d_gene: TRBD1; v_gene: TRBV18; j_gene: TRBJ2-3; abundance: NA; CDR3aa: CASSARQGKTDTQYF; CDR3nt: TGTGCCAGCTCAGCACGACAGGGAAAGACAGATACGCAGTATTTT
d_gene: NA; v_gene: TRBV6-1; j_gene: TRBJ1-1; abundance: NA; CDR3aa: CASSERREQGLLNTEAFF; CDR3nt: TGTGCCAGCAGTGAACGGAGGGAGCAGGGTTTATTGAACACTGAAGCTTTCTTT
d_gene: NA; v_gene: TRBV28; j_gene: TRBJ2-1; abundance: NA; CDR3aa: CASSSGFDYNEQFF; CDR3nt: TGTGCCAGCAGTTCCGGGTTTGACTACAATGAGCAGTTCTTC
d_gene: NA; v_gene: TRBV7-9; j_gene: TRBJ2-5; abundance: NA; CDR3aa: CASSLAETGQETQYF; CDR3nt: TGTGCCAGCAGCTTAGCGGAGACAGGCCAAGAGACCCAGTACTTC
d_gene: NA; v_gene: TRBV7-6; j_gene: TRBJ2-2; abundance: NA; CDR3aa: CASSLEWQGAGELFF; CDR3nt: TGTGCCAGCAGCTTAGAGTGGCAGGGCGCCGGGGAGCTGTTTTTT
d_gene: TRBD1; v_gene: TRBV10-3; j_gene: TRBJ2-5; abundance: once; CDR3aa: CAISAGTGDLQTQYF; CDR3nt: TGTGCCATCAGTGCCGGGACAGGGGATTTGCAGACCCAGTACTTC
d_gene: NA; v_gene: TRBV3-1/TRBV3-2; j_gene: TRBJ2-3; abundance: NA; CDR3aa: CASSQDPTGTDTQYF; CDR3nt: TGTGCCAGCAGCCAAGACCCGACAGGCACAGATACGCAGTATTTT
d_gene: TRBD2; v_gene: TRBV27; j_gene: TRBJ2-1; abundance: few; CDR3aa: CASSSIAGGTYNEQFF; CDR3nt: TGTGCCAGCAGTTCCATAGCGGGAGGGACCTACAATGAGCAGTTCTTC
d_gene: NA; v_gene: TRBV7-2; j_gene: TRBJ1-1; abundance: NA; CDR3aa: CASSSSYTEAFF; CDR3nt: TGTGCCAGCAGCTCCTCGTACACTGAAGCTTTCTTT
d_gene: NA; v_gene: TRBV5-1; j_gene: TRBJ1-3; abundance: once; CDR3aa: CASSLAGFPGFSGNTIYF; CDR3nt: TGCGCCAGCAGCTTGGCCGGGTTTCCGGGGTTCTCTGGAAACACCATATATTTT
d_gene: TRBD1; v_gene: TRBV7-9; j_gene: TRBJ1-1; abundance: NA; CDR3aa: CASSTTGLEAFF; CDR3nt: TGTGCCAGCAGCACGACAGGGCTTGAAGCTTTCTTT
d_gene: NA; v_gene: TRBV29-1; j_gene: TRBJ1-1; abundance: NA; CDR3aa: CSVERARGTEAFF; CDR3nt: TGCAGCGTTGAGAGGGCTCGCGGCACTGAAGCTTTCTTT